Listed here is a single TCR beta chain. This sample was taken from a study of blood T cell repertoires in COVID-19. Overall study: T cells, B-cell-depleted T cells, or PBMCs provided the cDNA or gDNA that served as material.

Generated by immunoSEQ multiplex PCR, the TCRdb table keeps only in-frame clones and is missing some. The profile shows over 50,000 clones, around 82% of them singletons. The TCR comes from a man aged 55 to 70 with COVID-19, enrolled during active disease. Sequenced: peripheral blood.

The CDR3 is CASTSGVRITDTQYF. The CDR3 region has the DNA TGCGCCAGCACTTCCGGGGTCCGGATCACAGATACGCAGTATTTT. The chain joins TRBV5-1 to TRBJ2-3; TRBD2 is a possible D gene (5 bases). CDR1 is SGHRS and CDR2 is YFSETQ in the germline V gene. The CDR3 covers 15 residues. The V gene lost 6 bases and the J gene lost 2 bases, with 16 bases spanning the gap.